The following is a T cell receptor (beta chain) sequence with its context. The source of the sample is a study of blood T cell repertoires in COVID-19. Germline V gene lookup returns CDR1 MGHDK and CDR2 SYGVNS. Trimming pared 4 bases from V and 2 bases from J, leaving 9 bases between. This CDR3 has 14 residues. As originally analysed: Estimation of nucleated cell counts was performed using reference gene primer amplification. Produced via immunoSEQ multiplex PCR; TCRdb's table is partial and in-frame only. The DNA was the basis for D and trimming; V, J and clone size are from that table. The profile shows under 200,000 clones, about 85% of them singletons.

The chain recombines TRBV25-1 with TRBJ1-3; D is uncertain. Sequenced: peripheral blood. The sequence came from a woman aged 70-85 years with COVID-19, enrolled during active disease. In DNA form, the CDR3 reads TGTGCCAGCAGTGCACAGCTGACTGGAAACACCATATATTTT. Protein: CASSAQLTGNTIYF.